This T cell receptor beta chain was profiled in a study of T cell responses to AZD1222 COVID-19 vaccine. Trimming cost V 1 base and J 3 bases; bases outside gene matches: 5. CDR1 is GTSNPN, CDR2 SVGIG, per germline (reference sequence). This CDR3 is 14 amino acids long. The study, taken as a whole, reports: Donors were mostly white British, more females; clonal diversity possibly underestimated. Once two AZD1222 doses were given, Spike-specific TCR breadth and depth went up.

On this clone: Its antigen is not identified.

Sequencing used immunoSEQ multiplex PCR; TCRdb keeps in-frame clones, though not all of them. The table lists some 150,000 clones, around 90% of them singletons, with roughly 3.2% in the top ten. Sequencing was performed on peripheral blood, taken 28 days after the second AZD1222 dose. V gene TRBV30 combines with J gene TRBJ2-7; TRBD2 aligns across 8 bases. This sequence originates from an adult who received the AZD1222 COVID-19 vaccine. The CDR3 loop reads CAWSGTSTYYEQYF. The CDR3 nucleotides read TGTGCCTGGAGTGGGACTAGCACTTACTACGAGCAGTACTTC.